The clone carrying this TCR beta chain was detected ten times or more. The sample originates from a study of neurological immune-mediated disorders. MiXCR, applied by TCRdb to the 5' RACE reads, yields one record per CDR3 protein. Seen here are some 55,000 distinct CDR3 sequences, 8% to 9% observed once, and the top ten hold 1.9%. Time point indicated: longitudinal time-point 3. For the unsorted libraries, 2 million PBMCs stored at -80 C served as input. Germline values: CDR1 MGHDK, CDR2 SYGVNS. Deletions cut 4 bases from V and 3 bases from J, with 10 bases between. The CDR3 extends over 13 amino acids.

The sequenced material came from PBMCs. The chain recombines TRBV25-1 with TRBJ2-7; the D is unclear. The receptor's source is a middle-aged woman in good health. The CDR3 nucleotides are TGTGCCAGCAGTGTTGGGCAGGTCTACGAGCAGTACTTC. Protein: CASSVGQVYEQYF.